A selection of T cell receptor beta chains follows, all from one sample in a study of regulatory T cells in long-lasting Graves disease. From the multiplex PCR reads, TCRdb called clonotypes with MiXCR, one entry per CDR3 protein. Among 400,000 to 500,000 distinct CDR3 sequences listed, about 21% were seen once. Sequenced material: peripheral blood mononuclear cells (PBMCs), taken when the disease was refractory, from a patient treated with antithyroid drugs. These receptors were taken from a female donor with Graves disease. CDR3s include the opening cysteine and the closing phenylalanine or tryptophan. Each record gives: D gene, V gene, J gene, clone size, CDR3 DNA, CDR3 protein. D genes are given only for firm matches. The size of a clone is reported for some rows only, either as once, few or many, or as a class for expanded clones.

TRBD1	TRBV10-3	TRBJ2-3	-	TGTGCCATCAGAGGGACAGGAGGCACAGATACGCAGTATTTT	CAIRGTGGTDTQYF
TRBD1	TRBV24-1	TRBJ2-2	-	TGTGCCACCAGTGATTGGACAGGGCCCGGGGAGCTGTTTTTT	CATSDWTGPGELFF
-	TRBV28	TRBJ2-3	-	TGTGCCAGCAGTTCCCCGGGTCTCCCGTTACCCACAGATACGCAGTATTTT	CASSSPGLPLPTDTQYF
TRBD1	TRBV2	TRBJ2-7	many	TGTGCCAGCACTCGGGACAGGGCCTACGAGCAGTACTTC	CASTRDRAYEQYF
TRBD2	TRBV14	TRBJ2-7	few	TGTGCCAGCAGCCCGAGGCGGGGGACTATGCTAAATTACTACGAGCAGTACTTC	CASSPRRGTMLNYYEQYF
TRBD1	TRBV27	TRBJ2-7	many	TGTGCCAGCAGTCCTGGGACAGGGGTGACCGAGCAGTACTTC	CASSPGTGVTEQYF
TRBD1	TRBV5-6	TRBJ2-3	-	TGTGCCAGCAGCTTGGGGACAGGGGGCTCAGATACGCAGTATTTT	CASSLGTGGSDTQYF
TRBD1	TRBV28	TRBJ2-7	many	TGTGCCAGCAGTTTCGGACAGGGGGGTGACTACGAGCAGTACTTC	CASSFGQGGDYEQYF
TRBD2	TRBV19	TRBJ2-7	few	TGTGCCAGTAGTTTTCAGGGCGGGAGGTCCTACGAGCAGTACTTC	CASSFQGGRSYEQYF
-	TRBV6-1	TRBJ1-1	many	TGTGCCAGCTTCGGGACCAGGTTTGGCACTGAAGCTTTCTTT	CASFGTRFGTEAFF
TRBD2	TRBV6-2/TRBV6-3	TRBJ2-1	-	TGTGCCAGCATTCCGACTAGCCACTTATCGTTCTTC	CASIPTSHLSFF
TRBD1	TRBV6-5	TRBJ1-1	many	TGTGCCAGCAGTTACTTCCATGACAGGGCGGGAACTGAAGCTTTCTTT	CASSYFHDRAGTEAFF
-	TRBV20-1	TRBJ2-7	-	TGCAGTGCTAGGGGTGGGAGCGAGCAGTACTTC	CSARGGSEQYF
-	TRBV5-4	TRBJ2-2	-	TGTGCCAGCAGCTCCTGGTCCGGGAACACCGGGGAGCTGTTTTTT	CASSSWSGNTGELFF
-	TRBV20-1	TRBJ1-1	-	TGCAGTGCCCACCGGACAGTTGTCACTGAAGCTTTCTTT	CSAHRTVVTEAFF
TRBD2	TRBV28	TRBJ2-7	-	TGTGTCAGCATGTTCGCGGGAGGTGAGCAGTACTTC	CVSMFAGGEQYF
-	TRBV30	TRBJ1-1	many	TGTGCCTGGAGTCCGGAGGGAGCTTTCTTT	CAWSPEGAFF
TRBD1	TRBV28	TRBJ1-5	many	TGTGCCAGCAGAGGATTCCCCGGGACAGACAATCAGCCCCAGCATTTT	CASRGFPGTDNQPQHF
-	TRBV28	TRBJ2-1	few	TGTGCCAGCAGTTTAGGGGTTGCTTCCTACAATGAGCAGTTCTTC	CASSLGVASYNEQFF
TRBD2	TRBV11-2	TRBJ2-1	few	TGTGCCAGCAGCTCCGGGACTAGTGAGGTCAATGAGCAGTTCTTC	CASSSGTSEVNEQFF
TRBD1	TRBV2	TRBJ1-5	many	TGTGCCAGCAGTGCAGGACAGGGCAATCAGCCCCAGCATTTT	CASSAGQGNQPQHF
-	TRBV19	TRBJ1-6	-	TGTGCCAGTAGTACACCTCCAGGGTCTGGATATAATTCACCCCTCCACTTT	CASSTPPGSGYNSPLHF
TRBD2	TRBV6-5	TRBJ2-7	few	TGTGCCAGCAGTTACAGCGGGACCTTCCTGGGGGAGCAGTACTTC	CASSYSGTFLGEQYF
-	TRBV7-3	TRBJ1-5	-	TGTGCCAGCAGCTTCCTCAACAGGTTGCCAAAGCCCCAGCATTTT	CASSFLNRLPKPQHF
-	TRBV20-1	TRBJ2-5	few	TGCAGTGCTAGAAGCCGCGGAGAGACCCAGTACTTC	CSARSRGETQYF
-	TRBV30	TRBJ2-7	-	TGTGCCTGGTCTACAGGTGTTCGGCAGTACTTC	CAWSTGVRQYF
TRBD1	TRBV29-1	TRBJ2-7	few	TGCAGCGTTGAGGGAGCCTTGACAGGGGAAGATAGCTACGAGCAGTACTTC	CSVEGALTGEDSYEQYF
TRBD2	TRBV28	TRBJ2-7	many	TGTGCCAGCACCCCCACGGCGGGAGGACTAGAATCCTACGAGCAGTACTTC	CASTPTAGGLESYEQYF
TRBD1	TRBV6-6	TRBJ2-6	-	TGTGCCAGCAGTTACTCGACAGGGGCTAGCTCTGGGGCCAACGTCCTGACTTTC	CASSYSTGASSGANVLTF
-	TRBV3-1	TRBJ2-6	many	TGTGCCAGCAGCTCATCTCTAGCCGGGGCCAACGTCCTGACTTTC	CASSSSLAGANVLTF
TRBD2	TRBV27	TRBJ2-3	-	TGTGTCAGCAGTTTATCAGTAAGCGGGGCAGATACGCAGTATTTT	CVSSLSVSGADTQYF
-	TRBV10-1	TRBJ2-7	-	TGCGCCAGCACCTCAGGTTCCGAGGGGACCTCCTACGAGCAGTACTTC	CASTSGSEGTSYEQYF
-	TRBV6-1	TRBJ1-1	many	TGTGCCAGCAGTCCCAGGACAGTCCTGAACACTGAAGCTTTCTTT	CASSPRTVLNTEAFF
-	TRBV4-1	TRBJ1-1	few	TGTGCCAGCAGCCCCTCGGAAACTGAAGCTTTCTTT	CASSPSETEAFF
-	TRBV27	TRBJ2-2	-	TGTGCCAGCAGTTTCTCGTCTGAGATGGCCGGGGAGCTGTTTTTT	CASSFSSEMAGELFF
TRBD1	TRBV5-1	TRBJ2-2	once	TGCGCCAGCAGCCCGGGGAGTGGGACAGCAAACACCGGGGAGCTGTTTTTT	CASSPGSGTANTGELFF
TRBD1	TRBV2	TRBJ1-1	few	TGTGCCAGCAGTGGGGCCAGGGGGCCGGACACTGAAGCTTTCTTT	CASSGARGPDTEAFF
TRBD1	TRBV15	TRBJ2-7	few	TGTGCCACCAGCAGAGGGGGACAGGGTGTCTACGAGCAGTACTTC	CATSRGGQGVYEQYF
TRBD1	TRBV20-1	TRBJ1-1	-	TGCAGTGCCTCGGACAGGGTGGGCACTGAAGCTTTCTTT	CSASDRVGTEAFF
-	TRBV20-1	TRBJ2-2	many	TGCAGTGCTAGGCCCGCCGGTGTCACCGGGGAGCTGTTTTTT	CSARPAGVTGELFF
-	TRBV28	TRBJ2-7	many	TGTGCCAGCACGGGACAACTCTACGAGCAGTACTTC	CASTGQLYEQYF
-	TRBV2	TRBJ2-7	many	TGTGCCAGCAGTATACAGGAGGTTGGGTCCTACGAGCAGTACTTC	CASSIQEVGSYEQYF
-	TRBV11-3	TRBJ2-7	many	TGTGCCAGCAGCTTTATGAGGGCTCGCCCCGAGCAGTACTTC	CASSFMRARPEQYF
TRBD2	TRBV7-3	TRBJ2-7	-	TGTGCCAGCAGCCTTTTAGCGGGGCCGATCTACGAGCAGTACTTC	CASSLLAGPIYEQYF
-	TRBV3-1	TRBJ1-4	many	TGTGCCAGCAGCCAAAAGATCGGTGCCTTGAGTGAAAAACTGTTTTTT	CASSQKIGALSEKLFF
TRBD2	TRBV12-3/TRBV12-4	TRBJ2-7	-	TGTGCCAGCAGCCGTCAGGCGGGAGGGTCGGAGGAGCAGTACTTC	CASSRQAGGSEEQYF
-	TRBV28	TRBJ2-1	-	TGTGCCAGCGGTGGTGTTAGCAGGGTCTCCTACAATGAGCAGTTCTTC	CASGGVSRVSYNEQFF
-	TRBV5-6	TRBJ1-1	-	TGTGCCAGCAGCTTGGTCCCGGCAAGCGCTGAAGCTTTCTTT	CASSLVPASAEAFF
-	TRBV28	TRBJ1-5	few	TGTGCCAGCAACTCAAAGGACGGGTATAGCAATCAGCCCCAGCATTTT	CASNSKDGYSNQPQHF
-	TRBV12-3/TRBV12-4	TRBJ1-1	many	TGTGCCATCAACAGGGCTGGGAACACTGAAGCTTTCTTT	CAINRAGNTEAFF
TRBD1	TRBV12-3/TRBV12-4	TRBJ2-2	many	TGTGCCAGCAGAAACCGGGACAGAGACACCGGGGAGCTGTTTTTT	CASRNRDRDTGELFF
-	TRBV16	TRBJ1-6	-	TGTGCCAGCAGCCAATCGAAGAATCCGAATTCACCCCTCCACTTT	CASSQSKNPNSPLHF